The entry below describes one T cell receptor (beta chain). This CDR3 region has 14 residues. The germline V gene has CDR1 SGHTS and CDR2 YDEGEE. Trimming took off 3 bases at V and 2 bases at J, with 12 bases between the two ends. The Seattle patients joined while their infection was active and were tracked longitudinally afterward. These data come from a study of blood T cell repertoires in COVID-19. The overall study: Researchers got acute and convalescent COVID-19 samples from the United States, Italy and Spain.

Per the authors' pipeline: Scientists estimated how many nucleated cells there were by amplifying reference gene primers. Measured with immunoSEQ multiplex PCR; TCRdb has only the in-frame clones, and not every one. The V and J calls and clone size are taken from that table; D and trimming were inferred from the DNA. The sample includes just under 350,000 clones, around 87% of them seen just once. The clonotype originates from a woman aged 50 to 60 with COVID-19, enrolled during active disease. This chain joins TRBV5-8 and TRBJ2-7, with D perhaps matching TRBD2 (5 bases). Material for sequencing was peripheral blood. The CDR3 here is CASSYTSAAYEQYF. The CDR3 nucleotides read TGTGCCAGCAGCTACACTAGTGCGGCCTACGAGCAGTACTTC.